The 31 T cell receptor beta chains listed next were all sequenced from one sample in a study of identical twins. TCRdb analysed the 5' RACE reads with MiXCR anew, one entry per CDR3 protein. The sample includes about 330,000 distinct CDR3 sequences, over 9% of them seen just once. These data also formed part of another study, on yellow fever vaccine responses in identical twins.

Specimen: CD8+ T cells sorted from blood. These receptor sequences come from a woman younger than 35 in good health.

This clonotype has just a few counts. The chain recombines TRBV7-8 with TRBJ2-6; a weak D match, TRBD2 (6 bases). CDR1 is SGHVS and CDR2 is FQNEAQ in the germline V gene. CDR3 length: 18 residues. Between the trimmed V and J ends, which lost 5 bases and 0 bases, there was a span of 17 bases. The CDR3 sequence: CASSHHRRGGSGANVLTF. The CDR3 nucleotides are TGTGCCAGCAGCCACCACCGCCGGGGAGGCTCTGGGGCCAACGTCCTGACTTTC.

CDR3 in amino acids: CASSGPSGGPSSGANVLTF. CDR3 in DNA: TGTGCCAGCAGTGGGCCTAGCGGGGGCCCGAGCTCTGGGGCCAACGTCCTGACTTTC. The chain combines TRBV2 with TRBJ2-6; 10 nucleotides match TRBD2. The CDR3 has 19 amino acids. CDR1 is SNHLY and CDR2 is FYNNEI in the germline V gene. The V and J ends lost 4 bases and 0 bases, in that order; junction bases with no gene match: 9. Variable domain in full (rest from reference TRBV2 and TRBJ2-6): EPEVTQTPSHQVTQMGQEVILRCVPISNHLYFYWYRQILGQKVEFLVSFYNNEISEKSEIFDDQFSVERPDGSNFTLKIRSTKLEDSAMYFCASSGPSGGPSSGANVLTFGAGSRLTVL.

The chain is built from TRBV2 and TRBJ2-1; 7 bases are a match to TRBD1. The CDR3 sequence is 15 residues long. V trimming: 3 bases; J trimming: 9 bases; junction bases outside the gene matches: 11. Germline V CDR1 and CDR2: SNHLY, FYNNEI. CDR3 amino acids: CASSDWDSAYGEQFF. The CDR3 nucleotides are TGTGCCAGCAGTGATTGGGACAGTGCATATGGTGAGCAGTTCTTC.

This clonotype showed up just a few times. The V and J genes are TRBV6-5 and TRBJ2-3; perhaps TRBD2 as D (5 bases). V lost 4 bases to trimming and J lost 2 bases, with 16 bases between them. The length of the CDR3 is 16 residues. Germline CDR1 reads MNHEY; CDR2 reads SVGAGI. The CDR3 DNA follows: TGTGCCAGCAGTTCCCCACCCGGGCGGGCCACAGATACGCAGTATTTT. Translation gives CASSSPPGRATDTQYF.

This clonotype was detected only a few times. The chain combines TRBV12-3 or TRBV12-4 with TRBJ2-2; 8 positions agree with TRBD1. Trimming took 5 bases from V and 4 from J; bases not matched to a gene: 6. The CDR3 has 15 amino acids. Here the CDR3 reads CASSPTTGGTGELFF. As DNA, the CDR3 is TGTGCCAGCAGTCCAACAACAGGGGGCACCGGGGAGCTGTTTTTT.

This clonotype was counted many times. The gene calls are TRBV12-3 or TRBV12-4 and TRBJ2-2; D is ambiguous. The CDR3 extends over 13 amino acids. The V gene lost 7 bases and the J gene lost 4 bases, with 10 bases spanning the gap. The CDR3 region is CASNHHSTGELFF. DNA for the CDR3: TGTGCCAGCAACCACCACTCCACCGGGGAGCTGTTTTTT.

This clonotype was detected only a few times. This chain joins TRBV10-3 and TRBJ2-7, with D hard to call. Deletions cut 10 bases from V and 1 base from J, with 8 bases between. The CDR3 spans 11 residues. Per the germline V gene, CDR1 is ENHRY and CDR2 is SYGVKD. The CDR3: CATQESYEQYF. The DNA of the CDR3 is TGTGCCACCCAGGAATCCTACGAGCAGTACTTC.

This clonotype came up many times. The chain has TRBV10-2 and TRBJ1-2, with 7 bases identical to TRBD1. The CDR3 has 14 amino acids. CDR1 WSHSY and CDR2 SAAADI come from the germline V gene. V shed 6 bases, J shed 2 bases, and the junction held 6 bases outside the gene matches. In DNA, the CDR3 is TGCGCCAGCAGGGGGACAGCTACGAACTATGGCTACACCTTC. As protein: CASRGTATNYGYTF.

The J gene is TRBJ2-1, the V gene TRBV20-1; TRBD2 aligns across 9 bases. The junction had 6 bases not matched to a gene; V was cut back by 0 bases and J by 3 bases. Germline values: CDR1 DFQATT, CDR2 SNEGSKA (reference sequence). The CDR3 is 16 amino acids. The CDR3 spells CSARDPGLADYNEQFF. The CDR3 DNA reads as TGCAGTGCTAGAGATCCGGGACTAGCCGACTACAATGAGCAGTTCTTC.

J is TRBJ2-3 and V is TRBV24-1; maybe TRBD1 (6 bases). CDR3 length: 16 residues. Trimming took 0 bases from V and 4 from J, leaving 13 bases between them. The V gene's germline CDR1 is KGHDR and CDR2 SFDVKD. In nucleotides, the CDR3 is TGTGCCACCAGTGATTTGGAGACCCAGGGGTCAGATACGCAGTATTTT. This sequence encodes CATSDLETQGSDTQYF.

This clonotype was observed many times. V and J are TRBV4-1 and TRBJ1-6; tentatively, D is TRBD1 (5 bases). This CDR3 is built from 15 residues. Germline CDR1 MGHRA, CDR2 YSYEKL. V lost 0 bases and J 7 bases, leaving 10 bases between the germline ends. Here the CDR3 DNA reads TGCGCCAGCAGCCAAGATCCGACAGTAAATTCACCCCTCCACTTT. It yields the protein CASSQDPTVNSPLHF.

This clonotype has more than one count but fewer than ten. The V call is TRBV5-6, the J call TRBJ2-5; maybe TRBD2 (6 bases). Trimming pared 0 bases from V and 5 bases from J, leaving 23 bases between. Germline V gene lookup returns CDR1 SGHDT and CDR2 YYEEEE. The CDR3 is 18 amino acids. CDR3 residues: CASSLELAGTRGFETQYF. DNA for the CDR3: TGTGCCAGCAGCTTGGAGTTGGCGGGGACTCGAGGATTTGAGACCCAGTACTTC.

The chain uses TRBV24-1 and TRBJ2-1, with 13 bases lining up with TRBD2. Trimming at V came to 4 bases and at J to 5 bases, leaving 10 bases not matched to a gene. Germline CDR1 KGHDR, CDR2 SFDVKD. CDR3 length equals 18 residues. Here the CDR3 reads CATSDHGTSGAIDNEQFF. DNA for the CDR3: TGTGCCACCAGTGACCACGGGACTAGCGGGGCCATCGACAATGAGCAGTTCTTC.

In this sample, this clonotype turned up a few times. The rearrangement uses TRBV20-1 and TRBJ1-1; 9 bases are a match to TRBD1. The CDR3 extends over 15 amino acids. V lost 5 bases, J lost 3 bases, and 10 bases stayed unmatched. Germline loops: CDR1 DFQATT, CDR2 SNEGSKA (reference sequence). CDR3 region: CSAPRDRDKYTEAFF. CDR3 in DNA: TGCAGTGCTCCCCGGGACAGGGATAAGTACACTGAAGCTTTCTTT.

As concerns this clonotype: The CDR3 ends on some other residue instead of the conserved phenylalanine or tryptophan, so this is likely a read error. The chain links TRBV20-1 to TRBJ2-1; D is undetermined. CDR1 and CDR2 from the germline V gene are DFQATT and SNEGSKA (reference sequence). The CDR3 runs 14 residues. Trimming shortened V by 7 bases and J by 0 bases, and 13 bases separated the two germline ends. In DNA, the CDR3 is TGCAGTGTCGGCGGCCTCAGCTCCTACAATGAGCAGTTCCTC. Its protein is CSVGGLSSYNEQFL.

This clonotype was observed at least ten times. V and J are TRBV12-3 or TRBV12-4 and TRBJ2-3; 7 positions agree with TRBD1. The J segment lost 2 bases and the V segment lost 3 bases, leaving 2 bases of the junction unmatched. The CDR3 loop spans 14 amino acids. CDR3 region: CASSFGTDTDTQYF. DNA of the CDR3: TGTGCCAGCAGTTTCGGGACAGACACAGATACGCAGTATTTT.

The V and J genes are TRBV6-6 and TRBJ1-2; the D gene is possibly TRBD1 (5 bases). The CDR3 is 13 residues long. Deletions cut 0 bases from V and 4 bases from J, with 6 bases between. Germline V gene data show CDR1 as MNHNY and CDR2 as SVGAGI (reference sequence). The CDR3 loop is CASSYSTGYGYTF. CDR3 coding DNA: TGTGCCAGCAGTTACTCAACAGGCTATGGCTACACCTTC.

The chain links TRBV5-1 to TRBJ2-7, with D possibly being TRBD1 (6 bases). The CDR3 is 17 residues long. Per germline, CDR1 SGHRS and CDR2 YFSETQ. V lost 4 bases to trimming and J lost 4 bases, with 24 bases between them. The CDR3 protein is CASSREPDRTVLYEQYF. The CDR3 DNA reads as TGCGCCAGCAGCCGGGAACCCGACAGGACGGTTTTATACGAGCAGTACTTC.

This clonotype was picked up a small number of times. The chain carries TRBV24-1 and TRBJ2-7; D perhaps matches TRBD1 (6 bases). This CDR3 has 15 residues. Germline CDR1 is KGHDR and CDR2 is SFDVKD. V gave up 4 bases and J gave up 5 bases, with 17 bases separating them. The CDR3 protein is CATSDDSADRNEQYF. The CDR3 region has the DNA TGTGCCACCAGTGACGACTCAGCGGACAGAAACGAGCAGTACTTC.

CDR3 amino acids: CASGDNEQFF. The CDR3 nucleotides read TGCGCCAGTGGGGACAATGAGCAGTTCTTC. The chain recombines TRBV10-2 with TRBJ2-1; D not certain. Germline V gives CDR1 WSHSY, CDR2 SAAADI. CDR3 length: 10 amino acids. Trimming stripped 9 bases from V and 5 bases from J, with 5 bases between.

This clonotype has a handful of counts. The chain employs TRBV7-9 and TRBJ2-7; TRBD1 agrees at 9 bases. The V gene end was trimmed by 4 bases and the J gene end by 5 bases; junction bases not matched to a gene: 3. This CDR3 is built from 13 residues. From germline, CDR1 is SEHNR and CDR2 FQNEAQ (reference sequence). The CDR3 loop reads CASSWGQGDEQYF. The CDR3 bases are TGTGCCAGCAGCTGGGGACAGGGCGACGAGCAGTACTTC.

The chain couples TRBV6-5 to TRBJ1-2; D uncertain. This CDR3 is built from 15 residues. Germline CDR1 MNHEY, CDR2 SVGAGI. Trimming shortened V by 1 base and J by 4 bases, and 13 bases separated the two germline ends. CDR3: CASSYWQEERYGYTF. Here the CDR3 DNA reads TGTGCCAGCAGTTACTGGCAGGAAGAACGCTATGGCTACACCTTC.

This clonotype was picked up many times. The CDR3 loop is CASSPPNPIQGAYGYTF. The CDR3 DNA sequence: TGTGCCAGCAGCCCCCCTAACCCCATACAAGGGGCTTATGGCTACACCTTC. The chain has TRBV7-9 and TRBJ1-2, with TRBD1 as a possible D gene (5 bases). CDR1 is SEHNR, CDR2 FQNEAQ, per germline (reference sequence). Deletions cut 5 bases from V and 5 bases from J, with 24 bases between. The CDR3 is 17 amino acids.

The V gene is TRBV28, the J gene TRBJ1-5; TRBD1 agrees at 7 bases. V trimming: 3 bases; J trimming: 5 bases; junction bases outside the gene matches: 7. This CDR3 is 15 amino acids long. Germline-derived CDR1 and CDR2 are MDHEN and SYDVKM. The CDR3 DNA reads TGTGCCAGCAGTTTGGTTACAGGGGCGGATCAGCCCCAGCATTTT. Its translation: CASSLVTGADQPQHF.

This clonotype was observed once. The chain carries TRBV5-5 and TRBJ2-1; 7 nucleotides agree with TRBD1. CDR3 length: 13 amino acids. Trimming cost V 8 bases and J 10 bases; bases outside gene matches: 12. Germline V lookup: CDR1 SGHKS, CDR2 YYEKEE (reference sequence). Here the CDR3 DNA reads TGTGCCAGGAGCCTAGGGGGCTTGGACGAGCAGTTCTTC. Protein: CARSLGGLDEQFF.

The chain combines TRBV20-1 with TRBJ2-1; maybe TRBD2 (7 bases). The ends were cut back, 6 bases at V and 7 bases at J, with 16 bases in the middle. The CDR3 totals 13 residues. CDR1 and CDR2 (germline): DFQATT, SNEGSKA (reference sequence). This CDR3 reads CSARGAYKNEQFF. The CDR3 region has the DNA TGCAGTGCCCGGGGGGCTTATAAAAATGAGCAGTTCTTC.

The chain uses TRBV7-9 and TRBJ2-7, with D possibly called TRBD1 or TRBD2 (6 bases each). The CDR3 consists of 14 residues. Germline CDR1 and CDR2: SEHNR and FQNEAQ (reference sequence). Trimming took 3 bases from V and 6 from J, leaving 15 bases between them. CDR3 residues: CASSFSSGAFEQYF. The DNA for the CDR3 is TGTGCCAGCAGCTTCAGTTCGGGGGCATTCGAGCAGTACTTC.

Written as DNA, the CDR3 is TGTGCCAGCAGTAATCCGGGACAGGGCGTTTCTGTACCCGGGGAGCTGTTTTTT. Translated, it gives CASSNPGQGVSVPGELFF. The rearrangement links TRBV6-1 to TRBJ2-2, with 9 bases fitting TRBD1. This CDR3 contains 18 residues. In germline, CDR1 is MNHNS, CDR2 SASEGT. V was pared by 5 bases and J by 6 bases, with 16 bases of the junction left unmatched.

This clonotype has only a few counts. The rearrangement joins TRBV18 to TRBJ2-1, with TRBD2 matching over 8 bases. This CDR3 spans 18 amino acids. Trimming took 2 bases from V and 5 from J; bases not matched to a gene: 14. Germline values: CDR1 KGHSH, CDR2 LQKENI. CDR3 DNA: TGTGCCAGCTCACCATTTGTGACGGGAGGGCCTGTGGACAATGAGCAGTTCTTC. Translating gives CASSPFVTGGPVDNEQFF.

This chain connects TRBV20-1 to TRBJ2-4, with 8 nucleotides matching TRBD2. The germline gives CDR1 DFQATT, CDR2 SNEGSKA (reference sequence). CDR3 length: 20 residues. With V trimmed by 6 bases and J by 0 bases, 22 bases remained unmatched. CDR3 bases: TGCAGTGCCGCCAGTCGTCCAGCGGGGGACTTCCAGGTAGCCAAAAACATTCAGTACTTC. It specifies CSAASRPAGDFQVAKNIQYF.

This clonotype came up a few times. The V call is TRBV11-2, the J call TRBJ2-3; D unresolved. The germline V gene encodes CDR1 SGHAT and CDR2 FQNNGV. The CDR3 contains 16 residues. The ends were cut back, 1 base at V and 1 base at J, with 12 bases in the middle. The CDR3, as DNA: TGTGCCAGCAGCTTAGGGTGGGCAGGCCGCACAGATACGCAGTATTTT. This translates into CASSLGWAGRTDTQYF. The whole variable domain, filled in from reference TRBV11-2 and TRBJ2-3, reads EAGVAQSPRYKIIEKRQSVAFWCNPISGHATLYWYQQILGQGPKLLIQFQNNGVVDDSQLPKDRFSAERLKGVDSTLKIQPAKLEDSAVYLCASSLGWAGRTDTQYFGPGTRLTVL.